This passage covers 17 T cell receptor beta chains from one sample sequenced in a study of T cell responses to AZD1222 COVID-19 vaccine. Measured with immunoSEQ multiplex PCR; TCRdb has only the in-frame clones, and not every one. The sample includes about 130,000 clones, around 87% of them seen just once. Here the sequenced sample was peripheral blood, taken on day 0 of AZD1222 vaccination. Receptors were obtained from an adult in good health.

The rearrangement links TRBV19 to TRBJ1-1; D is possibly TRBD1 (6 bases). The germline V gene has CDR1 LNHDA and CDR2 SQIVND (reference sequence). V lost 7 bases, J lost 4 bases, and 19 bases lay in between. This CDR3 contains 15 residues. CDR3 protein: CASTSLTGSRTEAFF. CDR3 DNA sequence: TGTGCCAGTACCTCTCTTACAGGGTCCCGCACTGAAGCTTTCTTT.

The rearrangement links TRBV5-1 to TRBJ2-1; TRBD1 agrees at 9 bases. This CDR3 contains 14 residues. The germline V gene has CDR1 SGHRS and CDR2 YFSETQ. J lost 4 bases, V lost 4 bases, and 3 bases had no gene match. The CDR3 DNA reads TGCGCCAGCAGCCCACAGGGGGCGTACAATGAGCAGTTCTTC. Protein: CASSPQGAYNEQFF.

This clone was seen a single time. CDR3 in amino acids: CASSPSFPGAPRRTGTGELFF. Here the CDR3 DNA reads TGTGCCAGCTCACCCTCTTTCCCGGGGGCCCCGCGGCGAACGGGGACCGGGGAGCTGTTTTTT. The rearrangement joins TRBV18 to TRBJ2-2; D tentatively fits TRBD1 or TRBD2 (6 bases each). The CDR3 spans 21 residues. Deletions cut 3 bases from V and 5 bases from J, with 31 bases between. Germline lookup yields CDR1 KGHSH and CDR2 LQKENI.

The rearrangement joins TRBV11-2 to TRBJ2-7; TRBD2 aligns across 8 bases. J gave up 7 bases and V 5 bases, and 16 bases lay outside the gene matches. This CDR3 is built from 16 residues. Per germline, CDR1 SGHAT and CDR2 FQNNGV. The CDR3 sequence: CASSRRLLALAGEQYF. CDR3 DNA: TGTGCCAGCAGCCGGCGTTTATTGGCGCTAGCGGGTGAGCAGTACTTC.

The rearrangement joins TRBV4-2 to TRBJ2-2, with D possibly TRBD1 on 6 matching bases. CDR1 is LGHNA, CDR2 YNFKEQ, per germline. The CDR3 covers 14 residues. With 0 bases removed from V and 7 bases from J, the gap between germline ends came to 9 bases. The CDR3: CASSQERGSGELFF. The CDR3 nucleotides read TGTGCCAGCAGCCAAGAAAGGGGGAGCGGGGAGCTGTTTTTT.

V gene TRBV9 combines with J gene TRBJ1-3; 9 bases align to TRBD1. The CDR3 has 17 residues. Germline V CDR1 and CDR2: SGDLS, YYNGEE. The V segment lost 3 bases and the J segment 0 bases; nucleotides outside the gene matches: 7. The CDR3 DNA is TGTGCCAGCAGCGACGGGACAGGGACTCTCTCTGGAAACACCATATATTTT. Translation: CASSDGTGTLSGNTIYF.

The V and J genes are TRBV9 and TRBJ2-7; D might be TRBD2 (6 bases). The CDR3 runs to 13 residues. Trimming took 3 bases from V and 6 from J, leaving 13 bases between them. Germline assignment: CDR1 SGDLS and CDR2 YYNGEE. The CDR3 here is CASSDHARGEQYF. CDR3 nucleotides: TGTGCCAGCAGCGACCATGCGCGGGGCGAGCAGTACTTC.

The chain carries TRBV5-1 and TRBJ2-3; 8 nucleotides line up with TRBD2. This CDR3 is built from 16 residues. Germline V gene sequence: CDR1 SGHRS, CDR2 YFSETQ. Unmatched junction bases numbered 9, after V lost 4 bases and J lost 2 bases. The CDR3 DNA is TGCGCCAGCAGCACTGGAATAGCGGGATACACAGATACGCAGTATTTT. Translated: CASSTGIAGYTDTQYF.

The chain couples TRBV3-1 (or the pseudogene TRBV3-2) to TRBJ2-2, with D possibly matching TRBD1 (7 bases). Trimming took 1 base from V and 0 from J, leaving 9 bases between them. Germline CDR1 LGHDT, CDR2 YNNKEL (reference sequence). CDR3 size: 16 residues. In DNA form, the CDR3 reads TGTGCCAGCAGCCAAGGCGGGACAGCGAACACCGGGGAGCTGTTTTTT. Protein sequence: CASSQGGTANTGELFF.

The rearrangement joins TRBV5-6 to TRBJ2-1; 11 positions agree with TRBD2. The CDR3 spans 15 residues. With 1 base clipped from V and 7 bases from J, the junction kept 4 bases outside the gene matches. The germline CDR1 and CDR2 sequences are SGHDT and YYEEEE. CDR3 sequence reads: CASSLTSGGSNEQFF. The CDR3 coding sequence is TGTGCCAGCAGCTTGACTAGCGGGGGATCTAATGAGCAGTTCTTC.

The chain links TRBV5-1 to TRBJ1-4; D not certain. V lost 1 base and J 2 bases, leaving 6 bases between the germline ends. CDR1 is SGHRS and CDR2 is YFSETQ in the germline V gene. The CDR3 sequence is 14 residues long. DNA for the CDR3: TGCGCCAGCAGCTTGTACGGGACTAATGAAAAACTGTTTTTT. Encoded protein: CASSLYGTNEKLFF.

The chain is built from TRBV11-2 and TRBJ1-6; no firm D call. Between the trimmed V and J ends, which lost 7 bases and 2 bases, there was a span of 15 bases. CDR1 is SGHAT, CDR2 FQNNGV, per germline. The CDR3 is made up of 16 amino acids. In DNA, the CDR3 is TGTGCCAGCACCTCCGACGGAGTCGCCTATAATTCACCCCTCCACTTT. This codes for CASTSDGVAYNSPLHF.

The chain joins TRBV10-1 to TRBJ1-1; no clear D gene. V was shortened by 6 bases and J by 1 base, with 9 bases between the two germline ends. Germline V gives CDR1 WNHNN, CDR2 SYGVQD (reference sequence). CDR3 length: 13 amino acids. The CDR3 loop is CASSDTTNTEAFF. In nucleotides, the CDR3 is TGCGCCAGCAGCGATACGACGAACACTGAAGCTTTCTTT.

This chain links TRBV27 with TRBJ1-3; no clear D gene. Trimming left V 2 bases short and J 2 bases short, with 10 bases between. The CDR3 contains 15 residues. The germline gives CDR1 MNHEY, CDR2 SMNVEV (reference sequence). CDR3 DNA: TGTGCCAGCAGTTTAACATTCTCCCCTGGAAACACCATATATTTT. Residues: CASSLTFSPGNTIYF.

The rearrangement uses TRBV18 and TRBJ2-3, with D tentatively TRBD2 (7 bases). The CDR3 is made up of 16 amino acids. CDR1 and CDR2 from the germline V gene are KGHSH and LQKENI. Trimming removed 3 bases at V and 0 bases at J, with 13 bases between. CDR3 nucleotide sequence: TGTGCCAGCTCACCCGTGGGGGGGGCTAGCACAGATACGCAGTATTTT. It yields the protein CASSPVGGASTDTQYF. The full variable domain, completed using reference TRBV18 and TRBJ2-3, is NAGVMQNPRHLVRRRGQEARLRCSPMKGHSHVYWYRQLPEEGLKFMVYLQKENIIDESGMPKERFSAEFPKEGPSILRIQQVVRGDSAAYFCASSPVGGASTDTQYFGPGTRLTVL.

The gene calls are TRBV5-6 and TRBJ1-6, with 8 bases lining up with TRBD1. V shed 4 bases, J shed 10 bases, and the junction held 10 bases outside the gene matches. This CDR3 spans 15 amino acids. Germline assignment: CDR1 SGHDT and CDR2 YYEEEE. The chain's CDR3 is CASSTDRAGWSPLHF. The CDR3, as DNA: TGTGCCAGCAGCACGGACAGGGCCGGATGGTCACCCCTCCACTTT.

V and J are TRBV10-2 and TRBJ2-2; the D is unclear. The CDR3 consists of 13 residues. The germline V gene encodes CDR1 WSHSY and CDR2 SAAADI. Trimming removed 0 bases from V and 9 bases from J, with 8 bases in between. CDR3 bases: TGCGCCAGCAGTGAGTCGCGGCACCGGGAGCTGTTTTTT. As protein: CASSESRHRELFF.